This T cell receptor (beta chain) was found in a study of blood T cell repertoires in COVID-19. Overall study: Samples taken during acute and convalescent COVID-19 were collected in the United States, Italy and Spain. T cells, B-cell-depleted T cells, or PBMCs supplied cDNA or gDNA.

How the authors handled the data: Reference gene primer amplification gave estimated nucleated cell counts. The protocol was immunoSEQ multiplex PCR, while the TCRdb copy is restricted to in-frame clones and leaves out a portion. The V and J calls and clone size were taken over from that table, and D and trimming were inferred from the DNA. The sample carries 150,000 to 200,000 clones, just over 90% recorded once. In Seattle, patients joined the study during active infection and were tracked longitudinally. This clone was seen just once. The sample comprised peripheral blood. This sequence originates from an older woman with COVID-19, enrolled during active disease.

CDR3 sequence reads: CASSPRPGQGLYTEAFF. CDR3 DNA sequence: TGTGCCAGCTCACCACGACCGGGACAGGGGTTGTACACTGAAGCTTTCTTT. The chain uses TRBV18 and TRBJ1-1; 10 bases line up with TRBD1. V lost 1 base to trimming and J lost 3 bases; unmatched junction nucleotides: 8. The germline V gene encodes CDR1 KGHSH and CDR2 LQKENI. This CDR3 is 17 amino acids long.